These T cell receptor beta chains were read from a single sample in a study of Ad26.COV2.S vaccination and SARS-CoV-2 variants. The protocol was immunoSEQ multiplex PCR, while the TCRdb copy is restricted to in-frame clones and leaves out a portion. This sample yields around 400,000 clones, of which approximately 92% are seen a single time; roughly an eighth belongs to the top ten. The source material was peripheral blood, sampled in a trial of Ad26.COV2.S vaccine versus placebo. The receptors stem from a person between 18 and 59 years old who received the Ad26.COV2.S COVID-19 vaccine or a placebo. The CDR3 runs from the conserved cysteine through the conserved F or W. D genes are given only for firm matches. A clone size is listed for some rows: how often the clone was seen (once, few, many), or a class if it is expanded.

>TRBV30|TRBJ1-6|NA|NA
TGTGCCTGGAGTGGGGGGCATAATTCACCCCTCCACTTT
CAWSGGHNSPLHF
>TRBV5-8|TRBJ1-5|NA|few
TGTGCCAGCAGCCCGGTGACTGTGGATCAGCCCCAGCATTTT
CASSPVTVDQPQHF
>TRBV5-1|TRBJ2-1|NA|NA
TGCGCCAGCAGCTTGGTGGGAGTCGTGCAATCTGAGCAGTTCTTC
CASSLVGVVQSEQFF
>TRBV4-3|TRBJ1-5|NA|NA
TGCGCCAGCAGCCAAGATAGCGGGGGAAATCAGCCCCAGCATTTT
CASSQDSGGNQPQHF
>TRBV27|TRBJ2-7|NA|NA
TGTGCCAGCAGTTTATTAGGGGAACTCCCCTACGAGCAGTACTTC
CASSLLGELPYEQYF
>TRBV29-1|TRBJ1-2|NA|NA
TGCAGCGTGCTATATGTAACAGGAGCCCTCTATGGCTACACCTTC
CSVLYVTGALYGYTF
>TRBV5-1|TRBJ1-1|NA|NA
TGCGCCAGCAGCCGAGAGACAGCTCCTACCACTGAAGCTTTCTTT
CASSRETAPTTEAFF
>TRBV9|TRBJ2-7|NA|NA
TGTGCCAACCCCCATCTAGCGCCTAGCTCCTACGAGCAGTACTTC
CANPHLAPSSYEQYF
>TRBV30|TRBJ2-2|NA|NA
TGTGCCTGGAGTAAATCAGGGGCCGGGGAGCTGTTTTTT
CAWSKSGAGELFF
>TRBV5-1|TRBJ2-5|TRBD2|NA
TGCGCCAGCAGCCCTAGGACTAGCGGACAAGAGACCCAGTACTTC
CASSPRTSGQETQYF
>TRBV29-1|TRBJ2-1|NA|NA
TGCAGCGTTGATCTCTACGGGACAACACACGCCAATGAGCAGTTCTTC
CSVDLYGTTHANEQFF
>TRBV5-4|TRBJ2-2|NA|NA
TGTGCCAGCAGCTTTAGAGGGAATGAGGAGCTGTTTTTT
CASSFRGNEELFF
>TRBV5-4|TRBJ2-7|TRBD2|NA
TGTGCCAGCAGCTACGGGAGGCCCTACGAGCAGTACTTC
CASSYGRPYEQYF
>TRBV19|TRBJ2-6|NA|NA
TGTGCCAGTAGTATCCGGCAGATCTCTGGGGCCAACGTCCTGACTTTC
CASSIRQISGANVLTF
>TRBV3-1/TRBV3-2|TRBJ2-2|TRBD2|NA
TGTGCCAGCAGCCCATTTGACGGGAGGGCCCGTCACGGGGAGCTGTTTTTT
CASSPFDGRARHGELFF